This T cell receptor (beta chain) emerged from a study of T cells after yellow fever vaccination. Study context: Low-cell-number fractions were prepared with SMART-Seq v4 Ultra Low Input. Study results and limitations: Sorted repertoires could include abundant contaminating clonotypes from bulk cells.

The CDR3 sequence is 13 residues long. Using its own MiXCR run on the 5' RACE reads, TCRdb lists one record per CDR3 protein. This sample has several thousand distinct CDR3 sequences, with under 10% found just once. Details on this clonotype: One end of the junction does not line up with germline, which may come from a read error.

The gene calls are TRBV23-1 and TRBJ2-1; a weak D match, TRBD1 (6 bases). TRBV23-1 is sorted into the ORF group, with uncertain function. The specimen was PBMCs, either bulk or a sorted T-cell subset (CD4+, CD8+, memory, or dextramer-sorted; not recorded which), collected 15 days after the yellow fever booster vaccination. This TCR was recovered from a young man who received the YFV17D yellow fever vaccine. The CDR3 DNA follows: TGCGTCAGCAGGCAGCAGAGGGGGAATGAGCAGTTCTTC. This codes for CVSRQQRGNEQFF.